This T cell receptor (beta chain) was sequenced for a study of regulatory T cells in long-lasting Graves disease. Study-level findings and limits: With persistent disease, TRBV28, TRBJ1-2 and TRBJ2-5 were the favored segments. Lower TCR diversity was seen in persistent Graves' patients than in newly diagnosed ones.

This clonotype was picked up a small number of times. Its antigen is unidentified. V was pared by 4 bases and J by 0 bases, with 6 bases of the junction left unmatched. The CDR3 consists of 16 residues. In germline, CDR1 is KGHSH, CDR2 LQKENI. Combining iRepertoire HTBI primers with Arm-PCR of CDR3 regions, the authors built TCR beta libraries. TCRdb itself ran the multiplex PCR reads through MiXCR, one entry per CDR3 protein. The sample has a few hundred thousand distinct CDR3 sequences, roughly 24% seen once. Time point of the sample: persistent/refractory GD, antithyroid drugs over 5 years with positive TRAb. Researchers made the TCR library from RNA that was extracted from PBMCs. The peripheral blood volume drawn was 7.5 to 9.5 milliliters, and it was collected into EDTA tubes.

Sequenced here: peripheral blood mononuclear cells (PBMCs), sampled when the disease was refractory, from a patient treated with antithyroid drugs. The chain joins TRBV18 to TRBJ2-1; 7 nucleotides match TRBD2. This sequence was found in a woman between 40 and 55 years old with Graves disease. CDR3 sequence reads: CASSQGLDSSYNEQFF. The CDR3 DNA is TGTGCCAGCTCACAAGGACTAGACAGCTCCTACAATGAGCAGTTCTTC.